A single sample is the source of the 15 T cell receptor beta chains below, sequenced in a study of cytomegalovirus exposure and HLA in healthy donors. A multiplex PCR was run with 60 Vbeta primers and 13 Jbeta primers. Using immunoSEQ multiplex PCR, the repertoire was profiled, and TCRdb retains in-frame clones only, with some absent. The sample carries about 95,000 clones, about 80% recorded once. Input material: PBMCs. The source of these receptors is a man between 18 and 35 years old in good health and CMV-seropositive.

This chain joins TRBV5-8 and TRBJ1-5, with D possibly TRBD1 on 5 matching bases. The length of the CDR3 is 14 residues. The germline V gene encodes CDR1 SGHTS and CDR2 YDEGEE. V lost 4 bases and J 4 bases, leaving 12 bases between the germline ends. Here the CDR3 DNA reads TGTGCCAGCAGCACTCAGGGCCAAAATCAGCCCCAGCATTTT. Residues: CASSTQGQNQPQHF.

This rearrangement joins TRBV7-2 to TRBJ2-7; maybe TRBD1 (6 bases). The V gene's germline CDR1 is SGHTA and CDR2 FQGNSA. The CDR3 covers 13 residues. Trimming took 5 bases from V and 4 from J, leaving 12 bases between them. CDR3 amino acids: CASSKQQGYEQYF. CDR3 coding DNA: TGTGCCAGCAGCAAACAACAGGGTTACGAGCAGTACTTC.

This clone was found a few times. The chain employs TRBV9 and TRBJ2-7, with 8 bases matching TRBD1. This CDR3 has 13 residues. The V and J ends lost 3 bases and 3 bases, in that order; junction bases with no gene match: 2. Germline CDR1 is SGDLS and CDR2 is YYNGEE. This CDR3 is CASSADRDYEQYF. CDR3 sequence (DNA): TGTGCCAGCAGCGCGGACAGGGACTACGAGCAGTACTTC.

This clone occurred a few times. The CDR3 loop is CASSPTGSNEQYF. CDR3 DNA: TGTGCCAGCAGCCCCACAGGGTCCAACGAGCAGTACTTC. V gene TRBV6-1 combines with J gene TRBJ2-7, with D possibly being TRBD1 (6 bases). CDR3 length: 13 amino acids. V was shortened by 6 bases and J by 5 bases, with 14 bases between the two germline ends. CDR1 MNHNS and CDR2 SASEGT come from the germline V gene.

V usage is TRBV11-2 and J usage is TRBJ2-7, with 7 bases lining up with TRBD1. The CDR3 length is 14 residues. With 5 bases clipped from V and 2 bases from J, the junction kept 6 bases outside the gene matches. The germline V gene has CDR1 SGHAT and CDR2 FQNNGV. This CDR3 is CASSNRDSTYEQYF. CDR3 nucleotides: TGTGCCAGCAGCAACCGGGACAGCACCTACGAGCAGTACTTC.

The chain is built from TRBV2 and TRBJ1-1; a weak D match, TRBD1 (6 bases). The CDR3 extends over 15 amino acids. V shed 8 bases and J shed 3 bases, with 19 bases lying between them. CDR1 and CDR2 (germline): SNHLY, FYNNEI. CDR3 in DNA: TGTGCCAGCCCCCTCCTCAGGGGTTCAGACACTGAAGCTTTCTTT. Its translation: CASPLLRGSDTEAFF. Filled out from reference TRBV2 and TRBJ1-1, the complete variable domain reads EPEVTQTPSHQVTQMGQEVILRCVPISNHLYFYWYRQILGQKVEFLVSFYNNEISEKSEIFDDQFSVERPDGSNFTLKIRSTKLEDSAMYFCASPLLRGSDTEAFFGQGTRLTVV.

The V and J genes are TRBV5-4 and TRBJ1-5, with 7 bases matching TRBD1. CDR1 and CDR2 (germline): SGHNT, YYREEE (reference sequence). J lost 5 bases, V lost 0 bases, and 5 bases had no gene match. The CDR3 covers 15 residues. Here the CDR3 reads CASSLAGGKDQPQHF. As DNA, the CDR3 is TGTGCCAGCAGCTTGGCAGGGGGTAAGGATCAGCCCCAGCATTTT.

The chain's CDR3 is CASSERGGEYTSSYNEQFF. The CDR3 DNA follows: TGTGCCAGTAGTGAGCGGGGGGGCGAGTATACAAGCTCCTACAATGAGCAGTTCTTC. The chain recombines TRBV19 with TRBJ2-1, with 10 bases identical to TRBD2. Germline V gene sequence: CDR1 LNHDA, CDR2 SQIVND (reference sequence). The CDR3 totals 19 residues. J lost 0 bases, V lost 5 bases, and 13 bases had no gene match.

The V call is TRBV27, the J call TRBJ2-7, with TRBD2 matching 7 bases. Unmatched junction bases numbered 5, after V lost 2 bases and J lost 4 bases. The CDR3 is 14 amino acids. Germline V gene data show CDR1 as MNHEY and CDR2 as SMNVEV (reference sequence). DNA for the CDR3: TGTGCCAGCAGTTTAGGGAGGGCCCCATACGAGCAGTACTTC. This translates into CASSLGRAPYEQYF.

This chain connects TRBV16 to TRBJ1-6; unclear D gene. CDR1 and CDR2 (germline): KGHSY, FQNENV. Deletions cut 0 bases from V and 7 bases from J, with 4 bases between. This CDR3 is 13 amino acids long. The CDR3 loop reads CASSQSRNSPLHF. Written as DNA, the CDR3 is TGTGCCAGCAGCCAATCGAGGAATTCACCCCTCCACTTT.

This clone turned up a few times. The CDR3 DNA is TGTGCCAGTTTAATCCCCGGACAGGGTGAAAGCAATCAGCCCCAGCATTTT. It is translated as CASLIPGQGESNQPQHF. This chain links TRBV19 with TRBJ1-5; 8 bases align to TRBD1. V was pared by 8 bases and J by 1 base, with 13 bases of the junction left unmatched. The CDR3 has 17 residues. The germline V gene encodes CDR1 LNHDA and CDR2 SQIVND (reference sequence).

This clone turned up a few times. The chain is built from TRBV10-3 and TRBJ1-3; perhaps TRBD1 as D (5 bases). The CDR3 length is 14 residues. Per germline, CDR1 ENHRY and CDR2 SYGVKD. V shed 6 bases and J shed 4 bases, with 13 bases lying between them. Here the CDR3 DNA reads TGTGCCATCAGCAGACAGCGAGAGGGAAACACCATATATTTT. This gives the protein CAISRQREGNTIYF.

Remarks on this clone: Other nucleotide sequences from this sample produce the same CDR3. The chain couples TRBV18 to TRBJ2-7; no clear D gene. With 2 bases removed from V and 0 bases from J, the gap between germline ends came to 5 bases. Looked up from germline, CDR1 is KGHSH and CDR2 is LQKENI. CDR3 length equals 13 residues. The CDR3 coding sequence is TGTGCCAGCTCACCAGCAGGCTCCTACGAGCAGTACTTC. Its protein product is CASSPAGSYEQYF.

CDR3 DNA sequence: TGTGCCAGTAGTATAGTTGGGGGGGAGACCCAGTACTTC. This encodes CASSIVGGETQYF. The rearrangement links TRBV19 to TRBJ2-5; a weak D match, TRBD2 (6 bases). Germline assignment: CDR1 LNHDA and CDR2 SQIVND (reference sequence). The CDR3 covers 13 residues. The V end was cut by 1 base, the J end by 5 bases, with 8 bases between. The entire variable domain, with the rest obtained from reference TRBV19 and TRBJ2-5, is as follows: DGGITQSPKYLFRKEGQNVTLSCEQNLNHDAMYWYRQDPGQGLRLIYYSQIVNDFQKGDIAEGYSVSREKKESFPLTVTSAQKNPTAFYLCASSIVGGETQYFGPGTRLLVL.

CDR3 DNA sequence: TGTGCCAGCACCCCTTTGAAAGGAGGGGAAAATCAGCCCCAGCATTTT. This encodes CASTPLKGGENQPQHF. This sequence joins TRBV28 and TRBJ1-5; possible D gene TRBD1, 5 bases. CDR1 is MDHEN, CDR2 SYDVKM, per germline. The CDR3 has 16 residues. V lost 7 bases, J lost 4 bases, and 20 bases lay in between.